These 8 T cell receptor beta chains came from one sample sequenced in a study of control samples from healthy donors and cancer patients. Sequenced by immunoSEQ multiplex PCR; TCRdb stores in-frame clones only, minus some. The sample has roughly 80,000 clones, 70% to 90% seen once. Sequences were obtained from blood. The receptors were sampled from a woman between 50 and 59 years old in good health.

V is TRBV30 and J is TRBJ1-1, with D unresolved. The length of the CDR3 is 11 residues. Trimming stripped 5 bases from V and 2 bases from J, with 6 bases between. CDR1 and CDR2 from the germline V gene are GTSNPN and SVGIG (reference sequence). The CDR3, as DNA: TGTGCCTGGGGGATAAACACTGAAGCTTTCTTT. Translation gives CAWGINTEAFF.

This chain joins TRBV10-2 and TRBJ2-5; the D gene could be TRBD1 or TRBD2 (5 bases each). This CDR3 spans 11 amino acids. The germline CDR1 and CDR2 sequences are WSHSY and SAAADI. Deletions cut 2 bases from V and 7 bases from J, with 5 bases between. CDR3 sequence reads: CASSEGGTQYF. CDR3 DNA sequence: TGCGCCAGCAGTGAGGGGGGGACCCAGTACTTC.

The chain uses TRBV6-5 and TRBJ1-2; D perhaps matches TRBD1 (6 bases). The V end lost 7 bases, the J end lost 2 bases, and 11 bases lay between the germline ends. Germline loops: CDR1 MNHEY, CDR2 SVGAGI. The CDR3 spans 13 residues. The CDR3 DNA is TGTGCCAGCATCACAGACAGGAACTATGGCTACACCTTC. Protein sequence: CASITDRNYGYTF.

This clone has only one observation. V usage is TRBV2 and J usage is TRBJ2-3; D call uncertain. Germline CDR1 is SNHLY and CDR2 is FYNNEI. The CDR3 consists of 13 residues. The V gene lost 1 base and the J gene lost 4 bases, with 6 bases spanning the gap. Here the CDR3 DNA reads TGTGCCAGCAGTGAAGATCTACCAGATACGCAGTATTTT. This sequence encodes CASSEDLPDTQYF.

The chain recombines TRBV19 with TRBJ2-1; D is unresolved. V shed 2 bases and J shed 0 bases, with 11 bases lying between them. The CDR3 extends over 16 amino acids. Germline CDR1 reads LNHDA; CDR2 reads SQIVND (reference sequence). The CDR3 DNA reads TGTGCCAGTAGTATAAGTCGGGCTAGCTCCTACAATGAGCAGTTCTTC. Encoded protein: CASSISRASSYNEQFF.

CDR3 DNA sequence: TGTGCCACCAGCAGAGATTCGACAAACTACACCTTC. Translated, it gives CATSRDSTNYTF. The chain couples TRBV15 to TRBJ1-2, with D hard to call. Deletions cut 0 bases from V and 10 bases from J, with 9 bases between. The length of the CDR3 is 12 residues. Germline CDR1 reads LNHNV; CDR2 reads YYDKDF (reference sequence).

The chain uses TRBV5-1 and TRBJ1-1; D uncertain. The germline V gene encodes CDR1 SGHRS and CDR2 YFSETQ. Trimming removed 0 bases from V and 0 bases from J, with 6 bases in between. This CDR3 has 14 amino acids. This CDR3 is CASSLGTVNTEAFF. In DNA form, the CDR3 reads TGCGCCAGCAGCTTGGGGACGGTGAACACTGAAGCTTTCTTT.

The V gene is TRBV10-2, the J gene TRBJ1-6; D is unresolved. Per the germline V gene, CDR1 is WSHSY and CDR2 is SAAADI. The CDR3 loop spans 14 amino acids. Trimming took off 4 bases at V and 5 bases at J, with 9 bases between the two ends. The CDR3 loop reads CASSGFGDNSPLHF. Written as DNA, the CDR3 is TGCGCCAGCAGTGGCTTCGGGGATAATTCACCCCTCCACTTT.